This T cell receptor (beta chain) derives from a study of blood T cell repertoires in COVID-19 (TCRdb year 2020). About the investigation overall: Samples covering the acute and convalescent phases of COVID-19 were provided by collaborators in the United States, Italy and Spain. The prospective study material was composed of cDNA or gDNA derived from T cells, B-cell-depleted T cells, or PBMCs. Deeply sampled blood TCRbeta repertoires from subjects exposed to, actively infected with, or recovered from COVID-19 were included in the dataset. The repertoires were released in a freely available public database meant as a resource for research on the immune response to SARS-CoV-2. The samples were drawn from two sources: the first 160 participants of the ongoing ImmuneRACE study, and 1,000 to 1,500 subjects contributed by 6 global collaborators. Sample metadata almost always included a de-identified subject ID, COVID-19 status, age in years and sex. HLA class I and class II types, where available, came from metadata supplied by the sample provider rather than from assay-based typing.

Results the study describes overall, beyond this receptor: Clinical and demographic metadata were provided uncurated, with the amount varying by source and participant.

At one collaborating source in Seattle, patients were enrolled during active infection and were followed longitudinally through the course of disease. Each collaborating institution followed its own protocols to collect whole blood in K2EDTA tubes. For TCRbeta analysis, collaborators shipped samples in one of three forms: frozen whole blood, isolated PBMCs, or DNA extracted from either of those sample types. In regard to this clone: Its antigen remains unidentified. Base quality data are lacking; no much larger clone is found one base away.

CDR1 and CDR2 are drawn from the germline V gene: SQVTM, ANQGSEA. V loses 7 bases, J loses 6 bases, and the germline ends lie 12 bases apart. The CDR3 covers 12 residues, taking in both the cysteine and the phenylalanine. Only CDR3 DNA is held: 36 bases, read in frame from base 1. TCRbeta CDR3 regions were amplified from genomic DNA using the immunoSEQ Assay, a bias-controlled multiplex PCR. In the paper's pipeline: The number of nucleated cells in each sample was estimated from the amplification of reference gene primers within the assay. To quantify the absolute abundance of each unique TCRbeta CDR3 rearrangement, sequence reads were collapsed and filtered. Productive Simpson clonality was computed per sample as the square root of Simpson's diversity index over productive rearrangements. TCRdb obtained this table from immuneACCESS and retained in-frame rearrangements with V and J assigned. These tables miss some clones; where compared with another copy, unresolved V genes account for less than half of the shortfall, and the remainder is unexplained. From that table come the V and J calls and clone size; the DNA was used to work out D and trimming. This sample has under 15,000 clones in its table, and around 70% of those were observed once. Together, the top ten hold roughly a tenth of the sample.

The specimen sequenced was peripheral blood. The clonotype originates from a man in his sixties with COVID-19, enrolled during active disease. The chain links TRBV29-1 with TRBJ2-2, and TRBD2 may be the D gene, going by 5 matching bases. The DNA sequence is as follows: TGCAGCGGCTACAGCGGCGCCGGGGAGCTGTTTTTT. This yields the protein CSGYSGAGELFF.